This T cell receptor (beta chain) appears in the sequencing data of a study of human T cells and chemical hapten exposure. TCRdb itself ran the RACE reads through MiXCR, one entry per CDR3 protein. The sample lists about 350,000 distinct CDR3 sequences, about 6% seen once, with approximately 5.4% in the top ten. Time point meaning: patch test 2, 6 weeks after DPC sensitization. Treatment: therapeutic diphenylcyclopropenone sensitization with weekly scalp DPC. The CDR3 length is 14 residues. Germline CDR1 LGHNA, CDR2 YSLEER. The J segment lost 6 bases and the V segment lost 3 bases, leaving 5 bases of the junction unmatched. The table lists this clonotype with many counts.

The sample was whole blood, taken in connection with sensitization to the hapten diphenylcyclopropenone (DPC). The origin of this receptor is a woman aged 18-29 years with alopecia areata. Some clones in this sample may be carry-over from other donors' samples. The chain carries TRBV4-3 and TRBJ1-1; 9 positions match TRBD1. CDR3 sequence (DNA): TGCGCCAGCAGCCAGGGACAGGGAGTCTCTGAAGCTTTCTTT. Its protein product is CASSQGQGVSEAFF.